This section outlines one TCR beta chain sequence together with its context. Its specificity is unknown. MiXCR, run by TCRdb on the 5' RACE reads, gives a single entry per CDR3 protein. The sample lists about 46,000 distinct CDR3 sequences; roughly 28% were seen once. Naive CD4+ T cells were purified with Tregs depleted by CD25. Germline lookup yields CDR1 SGHTA and CDR2 FQGNSA. Trimming shortened V by 1 base and J by 8 bases, and 15 bases separated the two germline ends. The CDR3 has 15 amino acids. General study findings and limits: Tumor memory CD4+ T cell TCR gene usage was found to cluster with blood and lymph node memory CD4+ cells and with lymph node naive CD4+ cells. Greatest tumor Treg TCR overlap was with tumor naive CD4+ cells.

The sample comprised naive CD4+ T cells sorted from blood. The subset is: naive CD4+ T cells, CD4+CD45RA+CD25-. The TCR comes from a female donor with breast cancer. J is TRBJ2-4 and V is TRBV7-2; D possibly corresponds to TRBD2 (5 bases). CDR3 sequence: CASSLVDPGRDIQYF. CDR3 DNA: TGTGCCAGCAGCTTAGTCGACCCGGGGAGAGACATTCAGTACTTC.